Described below is a single T cell receptor (beta chain) sequence and its context. Its cognate antigen has yet to be identified. From each donor, a roughly 2.7 ml peripheral blood sample was collected into PAXgene tubes and kept at -80 degrees C. Without any T cell sorting, total RNA was extracted from whole blood using the PAXgene blood miRNA kit on an automated QIAcube. Peripheral blood from monozygotic twin pairs who were concordant or discordant for inflammatory bowel disease underwent deep TCRalpha and TCRbeta repertoire profiling using unique molecular barcoding. Smoking habits were recorded for all twin pairs, and each individual was classified as a current, former or never smoker. The CDR3 contains 11 residues, cysteine and phenylalanine counted. This entry has no DNA. CDR1 and CDR2, per the germline V gene (reference sequence), are DFQATT and SNEGSKA. Library creation used 5' RACE. The input for every TCR library was around 4,000 ng of total RNA. For each sample, cDNA synthesis was carried out in eight separate reactions using SMARTScribe reverse transcriptase. During cDNA synthesis, template switching introduced unique molecular identifiers that contained a 6-nucleotide sample barcode. TCRalpha and TCRbeta cDNA was amplified by two nested PCRs of approximately 17 and 9 cycles, with bead purification after each PCR. Before amplification, the cDNA was treated with uracil DNA-glycosylase and purified using the QIAquick PCR purification kit. The second PCR added Illumina TruSeq-compatible adapters along with sample-specific barcodes. Library quality and concentration were checked on TapeStation and Qubit, and libraries were pooled at approximately 4.7 ng each. The pooled libraries were sequenced with 2 x 100 bp reads and custom sequencing primers on an Illumina HiSeq2500 single-index Rapid Run. On the authors' methods: MiGEC version 1.2.6 was used for UMI-based consensus assembly, which corrected PCR and sequencing errors. MiXCR version 2.1.1 handled V(D)J alignment, clonotype assembly and CDR3 extraction. Gene usage, clonotype sharing and MAIT/NKT TCR abundance were normalised by analysing the top 1000, 10 000 and 20 000 clonotypes per sample. After downsampling to 27 000 UMIs, diversity was calculated as the inverse Simpson index using the vegan R package. Paired Mann-Whitney U tests on discordant twin pairs were used, with Benjamini-Hochberg multiple-testing correction. TCRdb reprocessed the sequencing reads and holds a single record per CDR3 protein sequence, with no DNA. TCRdb, rather than the study authors, made the V and J calls. This sample's listing comprises around 450,000 distinct CDR3 sequences. About 2.3% of the sample is held by the ten biggest clonotypes.

The source of the sample is a study of monozygotic twins with inflammatory bowel disease (dated by TCRdb to between 2018 and 2021). Looking at the study overall: A total of about 28 monozygotic twin pairs were included in the full study, comprising nine German pairs (four IBD-concordant, five IBD-discordant) and 19 IBD-discordant Danish pairs. Within discordant pairs, disease-associated traits were sought mainly by comparing IBD patients with their genetically identical healthy co-twins. Each individual had, on average, about 151 000 unique TCRalpha sequences and 181 000 unique TCRbeta sequences available for analysis.

General study outcomes and caveats: TCRbeta repertoire diversity, by inverse Simpson index, was decreased in IBD patients compared with their healthy co-twins. The results gave no support for a single strong signal or clonotype linked to IBD. Differing immunosuppressive treatments among patients may have added background noise and inter-individual variability to the repertoires. The analysis was unable to tell different T cell subtypes apart. No difference in repertoire similarity was observed between concordant and discordant twins, possibly owing to limited statistical power. Compared with healthy twins, IBD patients had fewer clonotypes in common with other individuals, a difference most pronounced in patients showing signs of disease activity.

In this chain, TRBV20-1 is recombined with TRBJ1-5; without DNA, the TCRdb call of TRBD1 cannot be checked. This receptor was identified in a human donor with ulcerative colitis or Crohn's disease, or a healthy co-twin of an affected twin (not recorded which). The sample comprised blood. The CDR3 reads as follows: CTRRQHQPQHF.